This record concerns one T cell receptor beta chain sequence. Its antigen remains unknown. cDNA serving as the sequencing template came from extracted, reverse transcribed RNA. Sequenced by immunoSEQ multiplex PCR; TCRdb stores in-frame clones only, minus some. The repertoire holds about 190,000 clones, with roughly 61% as singletons. Stated treatment: oral pan-JAK inhibitor, 5-10 mg twice daily. Germline loops: CDR1 SEHNR, CDR2 FQNEAQ (reference sequence). The CDR3 has 15 amino acids. V lost 1 base and J lost 2, with 11 bases in between. This sample was taken from a study of CD8+ T cells in alopecia areata. Study information: Tofacitinib was given for 6 to 18 months, then stopped for 6 months. Study outcomes and limitations: Clonality in the scalp and expanded CD8+ clones ranked among the top 100 were significantly decreased by tofacitinib.

The specimen was CD8+ T cells sorted from blood, collected at week 24, from a patient treated with tofacitinib. The clonotype comes from a human donor with alopecia areata. The chain is built from TRBV7-9 and TRBJ2-5, with D possibly being TRBD2 (5 bases). CDR3 in DNA: TGTGCCAGCAGCTTAGGAGCTAGCAGTCAAGAGACCCAGTACTTC. Protein: CASSLGASSQETQYF. The full variable domain, rest sourced from reference TRBV7-9 and TRBJ2-5, is DTGVSQNPRHKITKRGQNVTFRCDPISEHNRLYWYRQTLGQGPEFLTYFQNEAQLEKSRLLSDRFSAERPKGSFSTLEIQRTEQGDSAMYLCASSLGASSQETQYFGPGTRLLVL.